This T cell receptor (beta chain) was sequenced for a study of T cell responses to AZD1222 COVID-19 vaccine. Overall study: The study pooled second doses at about 4 or about 12 weeks. Study outcomes and limitations: Donor demographics were predominantly white British with a female majority; clonal diversity may be underestimated. As reported, nearly half of all spike-specific TCRs target variant regions that are unmutated.

This clone was seen just once. The target antigen is unknown. V dropped 6 bases and J dropped 4 bases, with 9 bases sitting between them. The CDR3 sequence is 13 residues long. TCRdb keeps only in-frame clones here, not all; method: immunoSEQ multiplex PCR. The table has about 78,000 clones, about 90% seen once. This clonotype was obtained from an adult in good health. V usage is TRBV12-3 or TRBV12-4 and J usage is TRBJ2-2; D is unresolved. The sample here was peripheral blood, taken on day 0 of AZD1222 vaccination. CDR3 amino acids: CASRRAVTGELFF. DNA of the CDR3: TGTGCCAGCAGACGGGCGGTCACCGGGGAGCTGTTTTTT.